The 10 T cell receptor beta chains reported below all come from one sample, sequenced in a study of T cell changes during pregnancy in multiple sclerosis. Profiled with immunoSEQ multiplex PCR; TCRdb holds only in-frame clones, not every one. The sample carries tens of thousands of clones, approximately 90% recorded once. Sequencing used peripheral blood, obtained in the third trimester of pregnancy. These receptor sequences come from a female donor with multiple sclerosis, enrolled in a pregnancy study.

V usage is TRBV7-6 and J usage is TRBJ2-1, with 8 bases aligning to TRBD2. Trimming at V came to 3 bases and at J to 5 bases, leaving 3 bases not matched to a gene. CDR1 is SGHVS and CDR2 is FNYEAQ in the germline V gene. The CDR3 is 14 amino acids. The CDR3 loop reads CASSLLLADNEQFF. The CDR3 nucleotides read TGTGCCAGCAGCTTGCTACTAGCGGACAATGAGCAGTTCTTC.

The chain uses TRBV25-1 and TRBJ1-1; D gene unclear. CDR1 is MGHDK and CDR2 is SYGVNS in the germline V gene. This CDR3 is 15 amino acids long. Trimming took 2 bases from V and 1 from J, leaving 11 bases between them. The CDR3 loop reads CASSEPASANTEAFF. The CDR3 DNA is TGTGCCAGCAGTGAACCGGCCAGCGCGAACACTGAAGCTTTCTTT.

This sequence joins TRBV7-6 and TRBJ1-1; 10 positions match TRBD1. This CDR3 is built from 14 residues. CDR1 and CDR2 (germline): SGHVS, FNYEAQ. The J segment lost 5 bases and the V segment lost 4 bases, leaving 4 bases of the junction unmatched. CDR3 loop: CASSWTGGNTEAFF. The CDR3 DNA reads TGTGCCAGCAGCTGGACAGGGGGGAATACTGAAGCTTTCTTT.

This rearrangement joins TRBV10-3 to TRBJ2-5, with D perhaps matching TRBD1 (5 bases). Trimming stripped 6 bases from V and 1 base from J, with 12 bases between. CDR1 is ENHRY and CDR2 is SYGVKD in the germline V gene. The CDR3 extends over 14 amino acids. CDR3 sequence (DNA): TGTGCCATCAGCACCGGACACGTCCAAGAGACCCAGTACTTC. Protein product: CAISTGHVQETQYF.

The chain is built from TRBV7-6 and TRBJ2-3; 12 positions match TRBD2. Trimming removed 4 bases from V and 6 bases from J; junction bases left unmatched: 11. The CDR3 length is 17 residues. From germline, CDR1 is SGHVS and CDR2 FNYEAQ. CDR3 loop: CASSSRLTSGSTDTQYF. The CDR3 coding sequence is TGTGCCAGCAGCTCGCGGTTGACTAGCGGGAGTACGGATACGCAGTATTTT.

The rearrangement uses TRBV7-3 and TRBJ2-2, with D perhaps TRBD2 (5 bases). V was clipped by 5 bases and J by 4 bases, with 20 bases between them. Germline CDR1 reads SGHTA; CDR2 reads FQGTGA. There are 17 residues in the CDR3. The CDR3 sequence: CASSLNGLFEGTGELFF. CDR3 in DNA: TGTGCCAGCAGCCTCAATGGGCTTTTTGAGGGCACCGGGGAGCTGTTTTTT.

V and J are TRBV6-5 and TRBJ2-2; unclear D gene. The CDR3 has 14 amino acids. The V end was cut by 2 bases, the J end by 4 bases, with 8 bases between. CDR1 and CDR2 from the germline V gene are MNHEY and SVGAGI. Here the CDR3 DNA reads TGTGCCAGCAGTTACGCCGGTACCACCGGGGAGCTGTTTTTT. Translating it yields CASSYAGTTGELFF.

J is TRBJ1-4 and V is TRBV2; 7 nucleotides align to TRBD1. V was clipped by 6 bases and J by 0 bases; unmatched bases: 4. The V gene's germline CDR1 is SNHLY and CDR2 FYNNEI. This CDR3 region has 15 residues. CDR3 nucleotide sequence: TGTGCCAGCAGCTCCGGGACAGCAACTAATGAAAAACTGTTTTTT. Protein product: CASSSGTATNEKLFF.

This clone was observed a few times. The DNA of the CDR3 is TGTGCCAGCAGGATGGGACAGACGGGCCAGCCCCAGCATTTT. This gives the protein CASRMGQTGQPQHF. This chain connects TRBV2 to TRBJ1-5, with 7 bases lining up with TRBD1. Germline CDR1 is SNHLY and CDR2 is FYNNEI. The CDR3 length is 14 residues. With 6 bases clipped from V and 7 bases from J, the junction kept 9 bases outside the gene matches. Combining the CDR3 with reference TRBV2 and TRBJ1-5 gives the whole variable domain EPEVTQTPSHQVTQMGQEVILRCVPISNHLYFYWYRQILGQKVEFLVSFYNNEISEKSEIFDDQFSVERPDGSNFTLKIRSTKLEDSAMYFCASRMGQTGQPQHFGDGTRLSIL.

CDR3 sequence reads: CASSWTDYYNEQFF. The CDR3 region has the DNA TGTGCCAGCAGCTGGACAGATTATTACAATGAGCAGTTCTTC. The chain has TRBV7-2 and TRBJ2-1; perhaps TRBD1 as D (6 bases). Trimming stripped 4 bases from V and 4 bases from J, with 11 bases between. This CDR3 comprises 14 residues. The V gene's germline CDR1 is SGHTA and CDR2 FQGNSA.